These 31 T cell receptor beta chains share one sample of origin, sequenced in a study of cytomegalovirus exposure and HLA in healthy donors. Vbeta (60) and Jbeta (13) primers were used in the PCR. Assay used: immunoSEQ multiplex PCR; TCRdb lists only in-frame clones, some missing. The data contain some 150,000 clones, about 84% of them singletons. The specimen sequenced was PBMCs. The receptor set was obtained from a male donor in good health and CMV-seronegative.

This chain connects TRBV28 to TRBJ1-5, with D unresolved. The CDR3 is 17 residues long. V lost 2 bases and J lost 6, with 20 bases in between. Germline loops: CDR1 MDHEN, CDR2 SYDVKM. In DNA, the CDR3 is TGTGCCAGCAGTTTAGGGAGTCACCGATTTGGGGTTCAGCCCCAGCATTTT. Translated: CASSLGSHRFGVQPQHF. The full variable domain, completed using reference TRBV28 and TRBJ1-5, is DVKVTQSSRYLVKRTGEKVFLECVQDMDHENMFWYRQDPGLGLRLIYFSYDVKMKEKGDIPEGYSVSREKKERFSLILESASTNQTSMYLCASSLGSHRFGVQPQHFGDGTRLSIL.

The genes are TRBV19 and TRBJ1-1; 8 bases map to TRBD1. J gave up 0 bases and V 5 bases, and 14 bases lay outside the gene matches. The CDR3 has 18 residues. Germline CDR1 LNHDA, CDR2 SQIVND (reference sequence). The CDR3 spells CASSPRGQGLILNTEAFF. The CDR3 DNA reads as TGTGCCAGTAGTCCCAGAGGACAGGGCTTAATCTTGAACACTGAAGCTTTCTTT.

The rearrangement uses TRBV19 and TRBJ2-4; the match to TRBD1 covers 10 bases. CDR1 and CDR2 (germline): LNHDA, SQIVND (reference sequence). The ends lost 5 bases at V and 0 bases at J; junction bases unmatched: 13. The CDR3 loop spans 19 amino acids. The CDR3 DNA reads as TGTGCCAGTAGTGGTCGGGACAGGGGAAGGGATCTAGCCAAAAACATTCAGTACTTC. As protein: CASSGRDRGRDLAKNIQYF.

This chain links TRBV7-3 with TRBJ2-1, with 9 bases fitting TRBD2. The germline V gene has CDR1 SGHTA and CDR2 FQGTGA. CDR3 length: 15 amino acids. V was clipped by 1 base and J by 2 bases; unmatched bases: 0. CDR3 nucleotides: TGTGCCAGCAGCTTAAGCGGGAGGGCCTACAATGAGCAGTTCTTC. Translated: CASSLSGRAYNEQFF.

This clone has only one observation. This rearrangement joins TRBV5-6 to TRBJ1-5, with 8 bases identical to TRBD1. The CDR3 has 13 amino acids. V shed 1 base, J shed 6 bases, and the junction held 0 bases outside the gene matches. CDR1 is SGHDT and CDR2 is YYEEEE in the germline V gene. The CDR3 reads CASSLTGGQPQHF. The CDR3 DNA reads TGTGCCAGCAGCTTGACAGGGGGTCAGCCCCAGCATTTT.

This chain connects TRBV5-6 to TRBJ2-1; 8 positions agree with TRBD2. The junction had 12 bases not matched to a gene; V was cut back by 3 bases and J by 7 bases. Germline-derived CDR1 and CDR2 are SGHDT and YYEEEE. The CDR3 covers 16 residues. The CDR3 spells CASSWRGAVRQNEQFF. The DNA of the CDR3 is TGTGCCAGCAGCTGGCGGGGGGCCGTGAGACAGAATGAGCAGTTCTTC.

The genes are TRBV4-1 and TRBJ1-5, with unresolved D. CDR1 MGHRA and CDR2 YSYEKL come from the germline V gene. V was shortened by 0 bases and J by 5 bases, with 8 bases between the two germline ends. The CDR3 is made up of 14 amino acids. CDR3 sequence: CASSQDFTHQPQHF. CDR3 sequence (DNA): TGCGCCAGCAGCCAAGATTTCACACATCAGCCCCAGCATTTT.

The chain employs TRBV27 and TRBJ2-7, with 9 bases lining up with TRBD1. Trimming at V came to 2 bases and at J to 7 bases, leaving 9 bases not matched to a gene. The CDR3 runs to 15 residues. Germline CDR1 MNHEY, CDR2 SMNVEV (reference sequence). For the CDR3, the DNA is TGTGCCAGCAGTTTACCCGGGACAGGGTGGGATGAGCAGTACTTC. Its translation: CASSLPGTGWDEQYF.

CDR3 DNA sequence: TGTGCCAGCAGTTTATCTCGGGTAGATACGCAGTATTTT. Translating gives CASSLSRVDTQYF. The chain joins TRBV27 to TRBJ2-3; no clear D. The V and J ends lost 0 bases and 5 bases respectively, with 6 bases between them. This CDR3 is built from 13 residues. Germline loops: CDR1 MNHEY, CDR2 SMNVEV (reference sequence).

The chain recombines TRBV11-3 with TRBJ2-1; TRBD2 agrees at 7 bases. The CDR3 extends over 15 amino acids. CDR1 is SGHNT, CDR2 YENEEA, per germline. V gave up 3 bases and J gave up 9 bases; unmatched junction bases: 11. The CDR3 loop is CASSFMGGGPGEQFF. CDR3 bases: TGTGCCAGCAGCTTTATGGGGGGAGGGCCGGGTGAGCAGTTCTTC.

This rearrangement joins TRBV25-1 to TRBJ1-4; D gene unclear. Trimming took off 4 bases at V and 4 bases at J, with 10 bases between the two ends. The CDR3 totals 14 residues. Germline assignment: CDR1 MGHDK and CDR2 SYGVNS. The CDR3 region has the DNA TGTGCCAGCAGTGGGCGGGCCTATAATGAAAAACTGTTTTTT. Protein sequence: CASSGRAYNEKLFF.

This clone was found a few times. This rearrangement joins TRBV14 to TRBJ1-1, with 7 bases aligning to TRBD1. V lost 6 bases and J lost 0; bases outside the gene matches: 4. CDR1 is SGHDN, CDR2 FVKESK, per germline. CDR3 length equals 14 residues. In nucleotides, the CDR3 is TGTGCCAGCAGACGACAGGGAATGAACACTGAAGCTTTCTTT. Protein sequence: CASRRQGMNTEAFF. Combining the CDR3 with reference TRBV14 and TRBJ1-1 gives the whole variable domain EAGVTQFPSHSVIEKGQTVTLRCDPISGHDNLYWYRRVMGKEIKFLLHFVKESKQDESGMPNNRFLAERTGGTYSTLKVQPAELEDSGVYFCASRRQGMNTEAFFGQGTRLTVV.

This clone was seen just once. The rearrangement links TRBV2 to TRBJ1-2; 9 bases are a match to TRBD1. V gave up 4 bases and J gave up 5 bases; unmatched junction bases: 11. This CDR3 is built from 16 residues. In germline, CDR1 is SNHLY, CDR2 FYNNEI. CDR3 nucleotide sequence: TGTGCCAGCAGTGTGAAAGGGACAGGGACCCTTTATGGCTACACCTTC. Protein sequence: CASSVKGTGTLYGYTF.

The rearrangement uses TRBV6-5 and TRBJ1-6; 7 positions match TRBD1. CDR1 MNHEY and CDR2 SVGAGI come from the germline V gene. V lost 0 bases, J lost 11 bases, and 7 bases stayed unmatched. The CDR3 totals 15 residues. The CDR3 here is CASSYSGQYITPLHF. CDR3 DNA: TGTGCCAGCAGTTACTCGGGACAGTACATCACACCCCTCCACTTT.

This clone turned up a few times. The chain uses TRBV7-6 and TRBJ2-3; D is possibly TRBD2 (7 bases). V was pared by 1 base and J by 5 bases, with 19 bases between. The CDR3 has 17 amino acids. Germline V gene lookup returns CDR1 SGHVS and CDR2 FNYEAQ. The CDR3, as DNA: TGTGCCAGCAGCTTAGTCTCAACGGAGGGGGGGGTAGATACGCAGTATTTT. Protein product: CASSLVSTEGGVDTQYF.

This chain joins TRBV27 and TRBJ2-1; 8 nucleotides line up with TRBD2. CDR1 and CDR2 from the germline V gene are MNHEY and SMNVEV (reference sequence). This CDR3 spans 16 amino acids. V shed 3 bases and J 7 bases; nucleotides not matched to a gene: 11. CDR3 sequence reads: CASSFLRSGSRNEQFF. DNA of the CDR3: TGTGCCAGCAGTTTCCTTAGGAGCGGGAGTCGTAATGAGCAGTTCTTC.

The chain has TRBV28 and TRBJ1-2; TRBD1 matches 7 bases. After removal of 3 bases from V and 4 bases from J, the junction contained 5 bases not matched to a gene. The CDR3 is 14 residues long. CDR1 is MDHEN and CDR2 is SYDVKM in the germline V gene. The chain's CDR3 is CASSFFGTVYGYTF. CDR3 coding DNA: TGTGCCAGCAGTTTCTTCGGGACAGTCTATGGCTACACCTTC.

V gene TRBV6-1 combines with J gene TRBJ1-5, with TRBD1 identical over 10 bases. The germline gives CDR1 MNHNS, CDR2 SASEGT. CDR3 size: 18 residues. Trimming took 2 bases from V and 4 from J; bases not matched to a gene: 11. The CDR3 spells CASSEWDRGIIGNQPQHF. DNA for the CDR3: TGTGCCAGCAGTGAATGGGACAGGGGCATTATAGGAAATCAGCCCCAGCATTTT.

The genes are TRBV9 and TRBJ1-5, with D possibly matching TRBD1 (6 bases). Looked up from germline, CDR1 is SGDLS and CDR2 is YYNGEE. The CDR3 totals 12 residues. The V end was cut by 3 bases, the J end by 6 bases, with 7 bases between. The CDR3 region has the DNA TGTGCCAGCAGCGGAGGGGGTCAGCCCCAGCATTTT. Amino acid sequence: CASSGGGQPQHF.

The rearrangement links TRBV10-3 to TRBJ2-6, with D perhaps TRBD1 (5 bases). V gave up 4 bases and J gave up 2 bases, with 21 bases separating them. The CDR3 contains 19 residues. CDR1 is ENHRY, CDR2 SYGVKD, per germline. The CDR3 reads CAISGLMTPQGPGANVLTF. The CDR3 DNA reads as TGTGCCATCAGTGGGTTGATGACTCCCCAGGGTCCTGGGGCCAACGTCCTGACTTTC.

The chain employs TRBV5-6 and TRBJ1-1; 7 bases line up with TRBD1. V was pared by 0 bases and J by 1 base, with 6 bases of the junction left unmatched. CDR1 is SGHDT, CDR2 YYEEEE, per germline. The CDR3 length is 16 residues. CDR3: CASSLAEQGRNTEAFF. DNA of the CDR3: TGTGCCAGCAGCTTGGCGGAACAGGGGAGGAACACTGAAGCTTTCTTT.

The chain is built from TRBV9 and TRBJ1-2, with a weak D call TRBD1 (6 bases). Germline values: CDR1 SGDLS, CDR2 YYNGEE. CDR3 length equals 14 residues. V lost 0 bases, J lost 9 bases, and 15 bases lay in between. The DNA of the CDR3 is TGTGCCAGCAGCGTAGTAGGCAGGGGAGCAAGCTACACCTTC. Encoded protein: CASSVVGRGASYTF.

The chain carries TRBV29-1 and TRBJ2-1, with 8 bases matching TRBD2. Germline-derived CDR1 and CDR2 are SQVTM and ANQGSEA. V was pared by 2 bases and J by 1 base, with 10 bases of the junction left unmatched. This CDR3 comprises 17 residues. For the CDR3, the DNA is TGCAGCGTTGAACCACTCCAGCGGGGGAGGTCCTACAATGAGCAGTTCTTC. Amino acid sequence: CSVEPLQRGRSYNEQFF.

This clone showed up just a few times. V usage is TRBV5-6 and J usage is TRBJ1-2, with 9 positions matching TRBD1. The CDR3 runs to 13 residues. From germline, CDR1 is SGHDT and CDR2 YYEEEE. With 3 bases clipped from V and 7 bases from J, the junction kept 4 bases outside the gene matches. CDR3 region: CASSSGTGPGYTF. Written as DNA, the CDR3 is TGTGCCAGCAGCTCCGGGACAGGGCCTGGCTACACCTTC.

As DNA, the CDR3 is TGTGCCAGCAGCCCACCCGGGACAGGCCCGTACGAGCAGTACTTC. Protein product: CASSPPGTGPYEQYF. This chain links TRBV7-2 with TRBJ2-7; 8 bases are a match to TRBD1. The CDR3 consists of 15 residues. Looked up from germline, CDR1 is SGHTA and CDR2 is FQGNSA. The trim removed 5 bases at V and 4 bases at J, leaving 10 bases unmatched.

CDR3 residues: CASRSPGLNEQFF. CDR3 in DNA: TGTGCCAGCAGGTCTCCGGGACTGAATGAGCAGTTCTTC. This rearrangement joins TRBV6-5 to TRBJ2-1, with a possible D match to TRBD2 (6 bases). Trimming shortened V by 6 bases and J by 7 bases, and 13 bases separated the two germline ends. Germline CDR1 MNHEY, CDR2 SVGAGI. This CDR3 has 13 amino acids.

This clone was counted once. The gene calls are TRBV18 and TRBJ2-3, with 7 bases that match TRBD2. The CDR3 consists of 14 residues. V lost 3 bases to trimming and J lost 5 bases; unmatched junction nucleotides: 5. CDR1 is KGHSH and CDR2 is LQKENI in the germline V gene. The CDR3 loop is CASSPPGLRDTQYF. Here the CDR3 DNA reads TGTGCCAGCTCACCTCCGGGACTAAGAGATACGCAGTATTTT.

CDR3 bases: TGTGCCAGCAGCTTTGGACTAGCGGGGGGTCCTGAGACCCAGTACTTC. It encodes CASSFGLAGGPETQYF. This chain connects TRBV7-2 to TRBJ2-5, with TRBD2 matching over 14 bases. This CDR3 is built from 16 residues. J lost 5 bases, V lost 3 bases, and 5 bases had no gene match. Germline assignment: CDR1 SGHTA and CDR2 FQGNSA.

This sequence joins TRBV28 and TRBJ2-3; 10 bases match TRBD1. V lost 4 bases to trimming and J lost 6 bases; unmatched junction nucleotides: 10. The CDR3 length is 16 residues. Germline V gene lookup returns CDR1 MDHEN and CDR2 SYDVKM. The CDR3 nucleotides read TGTGCCAGCAGTTCACCGACAGGGGGCGCGTGGGATACGCAGTATTTT. Residues: CASSSPTGGAWDTQYF.

The chain uses TRBV7-9 and TRBJ2-1; TRBD1 agrees at 12 bases. J lost 13 bases, V lost 5 bases, and 18 bases had no gene match. From germline, CDR1 is SEHNR and CDR2 FQNEAQ (reference sequence). The CDR3 is 17 residues long. This chain's CDR3 is CASSPFRGDRGPGKQFF. The CDR3 DNA reads as TGTGCCAGCAGCCCTTTTCGGGGGGACAGGGGGCCAGGTAAACAGTTCTTC.

The V and J genes are TRBV7-2 and TRBJ1-3; D gene unclear. CDR1 is SGHTA and CDR2 is FQGNSA in the germline V gene. The CDR3 is made up of 14 amino acids. The germline V and J ends were trimmed by 4 bases and 4 bases, with 11 bases remaining between them. The DNA of the CDR3 is TGTGCCAGCAGCTCCCTGGCAGGCGGAAACACCATATATTTT. Protein: CASSSLAGGNTIYF.